Detailed here is one T cell receptor (beta chain). Its specific antigen is unknown. Base quality data are lacking; no much larger clone is found one base away. DNA was extracted from blood mononuclear cells, and the same DNA was used for both TCR and STAT3 sequencing. Trimming takes 4 bases from V and 7 bases from J, and the germline ends sit 11 bases apart. The cysteine opens and the phenylalanine closes a CDR3 of 13 amino acids. Only the CDR3 portion is preserved as DNA: 39 bases, with reading frame beginning at the first base. The germline V gene (reference sequence) sets CDR1 to MNHEY and CDR2 to SMNVEV. This entry belongs to a study of STAT3 mutations in large granular lymphocyte leukemia (dated by TCRdb to between 2018 and 2020). Study-level background: Roughly half of the T-LGLL patients who were sequenced longitudinally carried canonical activating STAT3 mutations. One or more immunosuppressive therapy regimens were given to more than half of T-LGLL patients, and hematologic response was seen in about 43% of the treated patients. From an initial cohort of 200 to 250 LGL patients, approximately 17 representative T-LGLL cases were selected for longitudinal TCRbeta and STAT3 sequencing. Serial deep sequencing of TCRbeta CDR3 and STAT3 was performed in patients with T-cell large granular lymphocyte leukemia to reconstruct clonal hierarchy and dynamics. A couple of patients with natural killer LGL leukemia were also sequenced longitudinally as controls within the study. On average, sequencing was done at around 3.6 time points per patient, with the number of samplings ranging from 2 to 8.

An Illumina MiSeq was used to sequence the TCRbeta libraries, yielding an average of roughly 41,000 productive templates per sample. Multiplex PCR amplification was used to generate TCRbeta CDR3 libraries with the immunoSEQ assay. Per the source publication's procedure: Repertoire diversity was computed as previously defined, with values near 0 indicating extremely monoclonal samples. TCRdb provides this immuneACCESS table in a form limited to in-frame rearrangements. Some clones are lacking; in checked studies, under half of them reflect an unresolved V gene, and why the rest are absent is not known. D and trimming were read from the DNA, whereas the V and J calls and clone size are those reported in that table. The sample table contains more than 10,000 clones; only one count was recorded for over 75% of them. About 12% of the sample comes from the top ten. Overall study outcomes, separate from this receptor: Because no samples were available when a clone first appeared, clonal expansion was inferred from samplings taken at other points. Variable intervals between samplings and differing treatment regimens complicated linking therapy response to changes in TCR clonal burden. At least one immunodominant TCRbeta clonotype was identified in every T-LGLL patient, and multiple immunodominant subclonotypes were identified in about half of the T-LGLL patients. The burden of the dominant TCR clone was higher than the STAT3 mutant burden in several patients, which suggests that the STAT3 mutation arose secondarily inside a clone that had already expanded. Persisting codominant clonotypes in some patients meant a small but highly pathogenic clone may have been missed. TCR clonotype switching after therapy was seen in about 35% of the 18 patients, with all newly emerging clones being STAT3 wild type.

Sequenced input: PBMCs. The V and J segments used are TRBV27 and TRBJ2-1; the D gene is perhaps TRBD1, on 5 matching bases. The TCR was taken from a human donor with T large granular lymphocyte leukemia. Some clones in this sample may be carry-over from other donors' samples. Here the CDR3 is given as CASSSDSINEQFF. At the DNA level, the sequence is TGTGCCAGCAGTTCAGACAGCATAAATGAGCAGTTCTTC.